This entry lists 25 T cell receptor beta chains sequenced from one sample in a study of chemoradiotherapy in HPV16-positive cancers. Produced via immunoSEQ multiplex PCR; TCRdb's table is partial and in-frame only. The table has some 12,000 clones, roughly nine tenths seen once. Material: blood, obtained from a patient who underwent chemoradiotherapy. The receptors were sampled from a human donor with HPV-associated anogenital cancer.

The genes are TRBV5-1 and TRBJ1-4; no firm D call. Germline V lookup: CDR1 SGHRS, CDR2 YFSETQ. The CDR3 contains 16 residues. V lost 4 bases to trimming and J lost 2 bases, with 15 bases between them. The CDR3 nucleotides read TGCGCCAGCAGCGAATCGACGCGGCTTACTAATGAAAAACTGTTTTTT. It encodes CASSESTRLTNEKLFF.

The V call is TRBV9, the J call TRBJ2-1; maybe TRBD1 (5 bases). V lost 0 bases and J 1 base, leaving 17 bases between the germline ends. The CDR3 totals 18 residues. CDR1 is SGDLS and CDR2 is YYNGEE in the germline V gene. In DNA form, the CDR3 reads TGTGCCAGCAGCGTAGCTGTAGCAGGGAAGATGTCCTACAATGAGCAGTTCTTC. Its translation is CASSVAVAGKMSYNEQFF.

This chain links TRBV11-2 with TRBJ2-5; 8 bases fit TRBD1. CDR1 is SGHAT, CDR2 FQNNGV, per germline. The V and J ends lost 6 bases and 2 bases, in that order; junction bases with no gene match: 5. The CDR3 has 14 residues. Written as DNA, the CDR3 is TGTGCCAGCAGTCACGGACAGGGACAAGAGACCCAGTACTTC. Residues: CASSHGQGQETQYF. Variable domain in full (rest from reference TRBV11-2 and TRBJ2-5): EAGVAQSPRYKIIEKRQSVAFWCNPISGHATLYWYQQILGQGPKLLIQFQNNGVVDDSQLPKDRFSAERLKGVDSTLKIQPAKLEDSAVYLCASSHGQGQETQYFGPGTRLLVL.

The J gene is TRBJ2-5, the V gene TRBV29-1, with D perhaps matching TRBD1 (5 bases). Between the trimmed V and J ends, which lost 3 bases and 5 bases, there was a span of 13 bases. This CDR3 contains 13 residues. Germline V CDR1 and CDR2: SQVTM, ANQGSEA. The CDR3 sequence: CSVDQGLGETQYF. CDR3 coding DNA: TGCAGCGTTGATCAGGGATTAGGGGAGACCCAGTACTTC.

The chain joins TRBV7-2 to TRBJ1-4; 7 positions match TRBD1. Germline V gene lookup returns CDR1 SGHTA and CDR2 FQGNSA. The CDR3 has 14 amino acids. The ends lost 5 bases at V and 5 bases at J; junction bases unmatched: 5. In DNA, the CDR3 is TGTGCCAGCAGCCGATCGACAGGGAATGAAAAACTGTTTTTT. Encoded protein: CASSRSTGNEKLFF.

The genes are TRBV4-3 and TRBJ2-5, with D perhaps being TRBD1 or TRBD2 (6 bases each). CDR3 length equals 15 residues. V lost 3 bases and J lost 5, with 16 bases in between. Germline V CDR1 and CDR2: LGHNA, YSLEER. The CDR3 is CASSQGGALRETQYF. In DNA form, the CDR3 reads TGCGCCAGCAGCCAGGGGGGCGCACTGAGGGAGACCCAGTACTTC.

The chain couples TRBV5-1 to TRBJ2-7; 7 positions agree with TRBD1. The germline CDR1 and CDR2 sequences are SGHRS and YFSETQ. This CDR3 is built from 15 residues. After removal of 0 bases from V and 4 bases from J, the junction contained 7 bases not matched to a gene. CDR3 nucleotide sequence: TGCGCCAGCAGCTTGGCCGAACAGGGGTTGTACGAGCAGTACTTC. This gives the protein CASSLAEQGLYEQYF.

V usage is TRBV5-5 and J usage is TRBJ2-2; the match to TRBD1 covers 7 bases. The CDR3 has 15 residues. The J segment lost 6 bases and the V segment lost 4 bases, leaving 9 bases of the junction unmatched. CDR1 is SGHKS, CDR2 YYEKEE, per germline (reference sequence). CDR3 sequence reads: CASSVTGSSAGELFF. Written as DNA, the CDR3 is TGTGCCAGCAGCGTGACAGGGTCCTCTGCCGGGGAGCTGTTTTTT.

The J gene is TRBJ2-4, the V gene TRBV27; no firm D call. Trimming left V 5 bases short and J 0 bases short, with 8 bases between. CDR3 length equals 14 residues. The germline V gene encodes CDR1 MNHEY and CDR2 SMNVEV (reference sequence). CDR3 region: CASSAMLAKNIQYF. CDR3 bases: TGTGCCAGCAGTGCGATGCTAGCCAAAAACATTCAGTACTTC.

This clone was seen a single time. The V gene is TRBV5-4, the J gene TRBJ2-5; no firm D call. V lost 4 bases and J 5 bases, leaving 9 bases between the germline ends. Germline V CDR1 and CDR2: SGHNT, YYREEE (reference sequence). The CDR3 is 12 residues long. The CDR3: CASSDLRETQYF. CDR3 DNA sequence: TGTGCCAGCAGCGACTTAAGGGAGACCCAGTACTTC.

Written as DNA, the CDR3 is TGTGCCAGTAGTAGCCTTAGAACAGTCCTCTATGGCTACACCTTC. It yields the protein CASSSLRTVLYGYTF. The chain is built from TRBV19 and TRBJ1-2; no clear D gene. Deletions cut 4 bases from V and 4 bases from J, with 16 bases between. Germline CDR1 LNHDA, CDR2 SQIVND (reference sequence). This CDR3 is 15 amino acids long.

This chain uses TRBV10-3 with TRBJ2-2; the match to TRBD1 covers 9 bases. This CDR3 has 16 residues. Per germline, CDR1 ENHRY and CDR2 SYGVKD. Losses at the gene ends were 2 bases for V and 4 bases for J; bases not matched to a gene: 5. The CDR3 sequence is CAISELRQGGTGELFF. DNA of the CDR3: TGTGCCATCAGTGAGCTCCGACAGGGGGGCACCGGGGAGCTGTTTTTT.

This chain joins TRBV5-1 and TRBJ2-3; D might be TRBD1 (5 bases). V was clipped by 2 bases and J by 2 bases, with 9 bases between them. The length of the CDR3 is 14 residues. Germline lookup yields CDR1 SGHRS and CDR2 YFSETQ. This chain's CDR3 is CASSLPGITDTQYF. The CDR3 region has the DNA TGCGCCAGCAGCTTACCAGGGATCACAGATACGCAGTATTTT.

The chain couples TRBV18 to TRBJ1-4; TRBD1 matches 10 bases. V lost 2 bases and J lost 7; bases outside the gene matches: 1. Germline assignment: CDR1 KGHSH and CDR2 LQKENI. The CDR3 totals 14 residues. The CDR3 sequence is CASSPGTGVEKLFF. The CDR3 nucleotides read TGTGCCAGCTCACCAGGGACAGGGGTTGAAAAACTGTTTTTT.

This chain joins TRBV29-1 and TRBJ2-7, with D perhaps given as TRBD1 or TRBD2 (5 bases each). CDR1 SQVTM and CDR2 ANQGSEA come from the germline V gene. The CDR3 runs 12 residues. The V gene lost 6 bases and the J gene lost 1 base, with 10 bases spanning the gap. The DNA for the CDR3 is TGCAGCGTCCGGGGACCGTCCTACGAGCAGTACTTC. Amino acid sequence: CSVRGPSYEQYF.

This chain uses TRBV5-1 with TRBJ2-5, with 8 bases that match TRBD1. Germline V CDR1 and CDR2: SGHRS, YFSETQ. The CDR3 is 14 residues long. V shed 4 bases, J shed 5 bases, and the junction held 7 bases outside the gene matches. CDR3 nucleotides: TGCGCCAGCAGCGTCGGTGACAGGGGCGAGACCCAGTACTTC. Residues: CASSVGDRGETQYF.

J is TRBJ1-1 and V is TRBV6-5; perhaps TRBD1 as D (5 bases). Trimming took off 3 bases at V and 10 bases at J, with 9 bases between the two ends. This CDR3 comprises 11 residues. Germline lookup yields CDR1 MNHEY and CDR2 SVGAGI. CDR3 coding DNA: TGTGCCAGCAGTTATCAGGGAGGAGCTTTCTTT. Its protein product is CASSYQGGAFF.

The V and J genes are TRBV19 and TRBJ2-5, with a tentative D call TRBD1 (6 bases). The CDR3 extends over 13 amino acids. Germline V gene data show CDR1 as LNHDA and CDR2 as SQIVND (reference sequence). Trimming took off 6 bases at V and 5 bases at J, with 13 bases between the two ends. CDR3 in DNA: TGTGCCAGTAGCCACCTAACAGGGGAGACCCAGTACTTC. Translation: CASSHLTGETQYF.

The chain couples TRBV11-2 to TRBJ2-5, with 13 bases fitting TRBD2. The tail of the sequence fits TRBJ2-7 better, so the J call may be wrong. This CDR3 is built from 19 residues. Germline-derived CDR1 and CDR2 are SGHAT and FQNNGV. The CDR3 DNA reads TGTGCCAGCAGCTTAAGGAGAAGGACTAGCGGGGGCCTTACCTACGAGCAGTACTTC. This gives the protein CASSLRRRTSGGLTYEQYF.

V is TRBV2 and J is TRBJ2-1, with D perhaps matching TRBD2 (7 bases). The CDR3 length is 15 residues. CDR1 SNHLY and CDR2 FYNNEI come from the germline V gene. The germline V and J ends were trimmed by 4 bases and 6 bases, with 16 bases remaining between them. CDR3 nucleotide sequence: TGTGCCAGCAGTGGATCCGGGGGGCCATTCAATGAGCAGTTCTTC. Protein sequence: CASSGSGGPFNEQFF.

The CDR3 bases are TGTGCCAGCAGCTTAACGGGTACCGGGGAGCTGTTTTTT. Translation: CASSLTGTGELFF. The chain employs TRBV7-3 and TRBJ2-2; no definite D call. V was pared by 0 bases and J by 5 bases, with 4 bases between. The CDR3 runs 13 residues. Germline V CDR1 and CDR2: SGHTA, FQGTGA.

As regards this clone: The identical CDR3 is also encoded by other nucleotide sequences in the sample. The J gene is TRBJ2-3, the V gene TRBV2; 10 positions agree with TRBD2. CDR3 length: 15 residues. Germline loops: CDR1 SNHLY, CDR2 FYNNEI. V lost 4 bases to trimming and J lost 2 bases; unmatched junction nucleotides: 3. CDR3 coding DNA: TGTGCCAGCAGTGGGACTAGCGGCGACACAGATACGCAGTATTTT. Translation gives CASSGTSGDTDTQYF. Full variable domain (outside the CDR3, taken from reference TRBV2 and TRBJ2-3): EPEVTQTPSHQVTQMGQEVILRCVPISNHLYFYWYRQILGQKVEFLVSFYNNEISEKSEIFDDQFSVERPDGSNFTLKIRSTKLEDSAMYFCASSGTSGDTDTQYFGPGTRLTVL.

The rearrangement links TRBV6-4 to TRBJ2-4; D is undetermined. The V gene's germline CDR1 is MRHNA and CDR2 SNTAGT. The CDR3 is 16 residues long. V gave up 2 bases and J gave up 0 bases, with 11 bases separating them. CDR3 DNA sequence: TGTGCCAGCAGTGACGTAGGCAGATTAGCCAAAAACATTCAGTACTTC. The encoded protein is CASSDVGRLAKNIQYF.

There are a few counts of this clone. The chain combines TRBV7-3 with TRBJ1-2, with 8 positions matching TRBD1. The CDR3 consists of 13 residues. The V gene end was trimmed by 3 bases and the J gene end by 8 bases; junction bases not matched to a gene: 5. Germline lookup yields CDR1 SGHTA and CDR2 FQGTGA. CDR3 in amino acids: CASSFGQGDGYTF. As DNA, the CDR3 is TGTGCCAGCAGCTTCGGACAGGGTGACGGCTACACCTTC.

The chain employs TRBV7-6 and TRBJ2-6; perhaps D is TRBD1 or TRBD2 (6 bases each). This CDR3 has 17 amino acids. V lost 1 base to trimming and J lost 0 bases, with 10 bases between them. The germline gives CDR1 SGHVS, CDR2 FNYEAQ. CDR3 sequence: CASSLEGGSSGANVLTF. CDR3 coding DNA: TGTGCCAGCAGCTTAGAAGGGGGGTCCTCTGGGGCCAACGTCCTGACTTTC.